Shown below are 5 T cell receptor beta chains from a single sample sequenced in a study of PD-1 blockade in mismatch repair-deficient tumors. TCRdb's copy holds only in-frame clones and misses some; the assay was immunoSEQ multiplex PCR. The sample contains about 60,000 clones, about 87% of which appear only once. The source material was peripheral blood, sampled 52 weeks after starting pembrolizumab. The receptors stem from an adult with mismatch repair-deficient cancer.

The sample holds one count of this clone. The chain combines TRBV27 with TRBJ1-1; D remains ambiguous. Trimming removed 3 bases from V and 1 base from J, with 9 bases in between. Per germline, CDR1 MNHEY and CDR2 SMNVEV (reference sequence). The CDR3 is made up of 14 amino acids. CDR3 sequence reads: CASSFLGPNTEAFF. As DNA, the CDR3 is TGTGCCAGCAGTTTCCTTGGGCCGAACACTGAAGCTTTCTTT.

The CDR3 DNA sequence: TGTGCCAGCAGCTTTAGCGGGAGATCGGGGGCTAGCACAGATACGCAGTATTTT. The encoded protein is CASSFSGRSGASTDTQYF. V gene TRBV7-2 combines with J gene TRBJ2-3, with 9 nucleotides matching TRBD2. CDR3 length equals 18 residues. The V gene's germline CDR1 is SGHTA and CDR2 FQGNSA. V lost 3 bases, J lost 0 bases, and 10 bases stayed unmatched.

CDR3 amino acids: CASSYSHYEQYF. CDR3 sequence (DNA): TGTGCCAGCAGCTACTCCCACTACGAGCAGTACTTC. The chain joins TRBV7-9 to TRBJ2-7; D remains ambiguous. The CDR3 is 12 amino acids. The germline CDR1 and CDR2 sequences are SEHNR and FQNEAQ (reference sequence). The V gene lost 4 bases and the J gene lost 3 bases, with 7 bases spanning the gap.

The V and J genes are TRBV7-2 and TRBJ1-2, with D tentatively TRBD1 (5 bases). Germline V lookup: CDR1 SGHTA, CDR2 FQGNSA. This CDR3 contains 15 residues. Trimming shortened V by 4 bases and J by 3 bases, and 15 bases separated the two germline ends. CDR3 in amino acids: CASSSTGLTDYGYTF. In nucleotides, the CDR3 is TGTGCCAGCAGCTCAACGGGACTGACAGACTATGGCTACACCTTC.

The CDR3 coding sequence is TGCGCCAGCAGCCTAGGACAGGAGTCCTCCTACGAGCAGTACTTC. Protein product: CASSLGQESSYEQYF. The chain is built from TRBV4-1 and TRBJ2-7, with TRBD1 matching 7 bases. J lost 0 bases, V lost 4 bases, and 6 bases had no gene match. Germline lookup yields CDR1 MGHRA and CDR2 YSYEKL. CDR3 size: 15 residues.